This TCR beta chain originates from a study of cytomegalovirus exposure and HLA in healthy donors. About the study: The same platform was used for the roughly 120 validation repertoires as for the roughly 660 first-cohort repertoires, as reported in a later analysis.

Note on this clone: What it binds is not known.

The V gene lost 3 bases and the J gene lost 3 bases, with 12 bases spanning the gap. Per the germline V gene, CDR1 is SGHNT and CDR2 is YYREEE (reference sequence). The CDR3 has 15 amino acids. Sequencing used immunoSEQ multiplex PCR; TCRdb keeps in-frame clones, though not all of them. The data show 250,000 or so clones, around 87% seen once. Study results and limitations: Accounts indicate the classifier identified cytomegalovirus status with strong specificity and sensitivity. Investigators reported approximately 150 TCR beta chains as tied to cytomegalovirus.

V gene TRBV5-4 combines with J gene TRBJ1-4, with D possibly TRBD1 on 6 matching bases. The sample taken for sequencing was PBMCs. The clonotype comes from a man aged 18-30 years in good health and CMV-seronegative. This CDR3 reads CASSSGPGANEKLFF. In nucleotides, the CDR3 is TGTGCCAGCAGCTCAGGCCCAGGGGCTAATGAAAAACTGTTTTTT.